The 6 T cell receptor beta chains below all came from one sample that was sequenced in a study of identifying expanded T cells in peripheral blood. The table came from immunoSEQ multiplex PCR; TCRdb's copy has only in-frame clones and leaves some out. Among fewer than 55,000 clones listed, approximately 86% were seen once. Sequenced: blood. These TCRs come from a person aged 18 to 75 in good health.

This clone appeared a few times. This chain links TRBV9 with TRBJ1-1; TRBD1 is a possible D gene (5 bases). This CDR3 is built from 14 residues. Germline lookup yields CDR1 SGDLS and CDR2 YYNGEE. Trimming removed 2 bases from V and 1 base from J, with 9 bases in between. The CDR3 protein is CASSVGTGNTEAFF. CDR3 DNA sequence: TGTGCCAGCAGCGTGGGGACGGGGAACACTGAAGCTTTCTTT. The variable domain in full, completed from reference TRBV9 and TRBJ1-1, reads DSGVTQTPKHLITATGQRVTLRCSPRSGDLSVYWYQQSLDQGLQFLIQYYNGEERAKGNILERFSAQQFPDLHSELNLSSLELGDSALYFCASSVGTGNTEAFFGQGTRLTVV.

This chain uses TRBV6-6 with TRBJ1-3; 7 bases are shared with TRBD1. V was clipped by 8 bases and J by 3 bases; unmatched bases: 10. The CDR3 has 15 amino acids. Germline assignment: CDR1 MNHNY and CDR2 SVGAGI (reference sequence). The CDR3 DNA reads TGTGCCAGCGATCAGGGGGGGGCGTATGGAAACACCATATATTTT. It codes for CASDQGGAYGNTIYF.

The genes are TRBV2 and TRBJ2-7; 8 positions agree with TRBD1. The V gene end was trimmed by 8 bases and the J gene end by 5 bases; junction bases not matched to a gene: 8. The CDR3 is 13 amino acids. CDR1 and CDR2 (germline): SNHLY, FYNNEI. The CDR3 loop reads CASSWAGGDEQYF. DNA for the CDR3: TGTGCCAGCTCGTGGGCAGGGGGCGACGAGCAGTACTTC.

A word on this clone: The same CDR3 is also encoded by other DNA sequences in this sample. The chain is built from TRBV27 and TRBJ2-3; 7 bases map to TRBD2. Germline values: CDR1 MNHEY, CDR2 SMNVEV (reference sequence). CDR3 length: 14 residues. V shed 4 bases and J 2 bases; nucleotides not matched to a gene: 3. As DNA, the CDR3 is TGTGCCAGCAGTTCCCAGCGGGACACAGATACGCAGTATTTT. It is translated as CASSSQRDTDTQYF.

V and J are TRBV7-6 and TRBJ2-5; D possibly corresponds to TRBD2 (6 bases). Trimming took off 7 bases at V and 5 bases at J, with 20 bases between the two ends. The germline V gene encodes CDR1 SGHVS and CDR2 FNYEAQ. The CDR3 contains 15 residues. The CDR3 loop is CASTPGRGEWETQYF. DNA of the CDR3: TGTGCCAGCACTCCGGGGCGGGGTGAATGGGAGACCCAGTACTTC.

The chain combines TRBV5-4 with TRBJ2-1; D gene uncertain. V was shortened by 0 bases and J by 6 bases, with 7 bases between the two germline ends. CDR3 size: 13 residues. Germline assignment: CDR1 SGHNT and CDR2 YYREEE (reference sequence). Here the CDR3 DNA reads TGTGCCAGCAGCTTGGCAGGTCTCAATGAGCAGTTCTTC. The encoded protein is CASSLAGLNEQFF.